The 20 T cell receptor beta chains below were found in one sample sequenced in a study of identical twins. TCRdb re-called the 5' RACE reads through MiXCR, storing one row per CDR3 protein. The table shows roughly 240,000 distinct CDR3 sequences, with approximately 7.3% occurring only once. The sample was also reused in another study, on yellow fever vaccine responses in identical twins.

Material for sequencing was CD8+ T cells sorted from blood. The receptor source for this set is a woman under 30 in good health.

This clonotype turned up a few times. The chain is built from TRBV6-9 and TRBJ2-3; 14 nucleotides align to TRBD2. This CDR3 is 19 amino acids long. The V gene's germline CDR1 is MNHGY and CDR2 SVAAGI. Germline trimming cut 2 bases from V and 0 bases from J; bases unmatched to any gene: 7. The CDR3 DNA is TGTGCCAGCAGTTATCGACTAGCGGGGGGGCCTGCTAGCACAGATACGCAGTATTTT. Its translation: CASSYRLAGGPASTDTQYF.

CDR3 bases: TGTGCCAGCAGCGTAGATGGGGAGAACAATTCACCCCTCCACTTT. Encoded protein: CASSVDGENNSPLHF. The rearrangement uses TRBV9 and TRBJ1-6; D is uncertain. V lost 0 bases, J lost 7 bases, and 11 bases lay in between. CDR1 is SGDLS and CDR2 is YYNGEE in the germline V gene. The length of the CDR3 is 15 residues.

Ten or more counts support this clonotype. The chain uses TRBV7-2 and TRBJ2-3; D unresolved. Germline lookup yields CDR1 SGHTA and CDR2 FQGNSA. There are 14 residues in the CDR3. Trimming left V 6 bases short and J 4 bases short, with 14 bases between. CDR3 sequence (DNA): TGTGCCAGCAGTCAGGTGGTCAGCCCAGATACGCAGTATTTT. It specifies CASSQVVSPDTQYF.

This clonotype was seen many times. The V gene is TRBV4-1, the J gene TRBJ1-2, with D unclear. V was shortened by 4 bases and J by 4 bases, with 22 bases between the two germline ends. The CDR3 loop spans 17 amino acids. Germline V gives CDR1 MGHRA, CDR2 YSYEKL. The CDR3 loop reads CASSLRPTVPVSYGYTF. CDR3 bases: TGCGCCAGCAGCCTTCGGCCCACAGTGCCCGTAAGCTATGGCTACACCTTC.

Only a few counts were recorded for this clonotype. CDR3 sequence reads: CATAPGLAGYNEQFF. The DNA for the CDR3 is TGTGCCACTGCGCCGGGACTAGCGGGATACAATGAGCAGTTCTTC. The chain combines TRBV27 with TRBJ2-1, with TRBD2 identical over 13 bases. Germline values: CDR1 MNHEY, CDR2 SMNVEV (reference sequence). The CDR3 runs 15 residues. The V and J ends lost 10 bases and 4 bases, in that order; junction bases with no gene match: 7.

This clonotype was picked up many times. The CDR3 sequence: CASSLEGPWDTEAFF. For the CDR3, the DNA is TGCGCCAGCAGCTTGGAGGGACCCTGGGACACTGAAGCTTTCTTT. The rearrangement uses TRBV5-1 and TRBJ1-1; a possible D gene is TRBD1 (5 bases). The ends were cut back, 0 bases at V and 3 bases at J, with 12 bases in the middle. Germline-derived CDR1 and CDR2 are SGHRS and YFSETQ. The CDR3 extends over 15 amino acids.

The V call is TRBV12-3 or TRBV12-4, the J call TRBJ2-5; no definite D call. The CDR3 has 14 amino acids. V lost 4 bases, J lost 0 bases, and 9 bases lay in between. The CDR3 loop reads CASSSHLDQETQYF. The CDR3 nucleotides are TGTGCCAGCAGTTCTCACTTGGACCAAGAGACCCAGTACTTC.

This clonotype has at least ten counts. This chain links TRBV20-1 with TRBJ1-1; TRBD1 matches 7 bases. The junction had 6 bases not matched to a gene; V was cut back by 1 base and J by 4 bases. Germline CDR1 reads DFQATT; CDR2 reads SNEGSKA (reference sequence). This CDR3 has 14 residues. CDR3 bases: TGCAGTGCTAGAGGTGGGACAGCGGGCACTGAAGCTTTCTTT. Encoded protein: CSARGGTAGTEAFF.

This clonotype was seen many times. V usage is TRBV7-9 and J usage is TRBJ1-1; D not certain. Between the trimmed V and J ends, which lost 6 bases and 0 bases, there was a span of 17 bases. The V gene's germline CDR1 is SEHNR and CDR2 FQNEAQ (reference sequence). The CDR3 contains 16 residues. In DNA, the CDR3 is TGTGCCAGCAGTTCCCCAACCGAACGGGTGAACACTGAAGCTTTCTTT. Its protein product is CASSSPTERVNTEAFF.

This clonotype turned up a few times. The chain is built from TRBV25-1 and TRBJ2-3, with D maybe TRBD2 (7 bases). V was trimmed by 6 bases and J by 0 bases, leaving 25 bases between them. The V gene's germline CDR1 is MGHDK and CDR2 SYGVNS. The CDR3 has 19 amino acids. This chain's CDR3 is CASSGGRENLLSSTDTQYF. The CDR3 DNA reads TGTGCCAGCAGCGGGGGGCGGGAGAACCTCCTGTCTAGCACAGATACGCAGTATTTT.

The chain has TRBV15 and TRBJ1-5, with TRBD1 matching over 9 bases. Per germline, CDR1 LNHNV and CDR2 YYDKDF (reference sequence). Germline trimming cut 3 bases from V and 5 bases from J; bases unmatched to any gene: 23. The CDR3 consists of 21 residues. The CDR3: CATSRGILGQGTSFRDQPQHF. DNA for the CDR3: TGTGCCACCAGCAGGGGAATCCTTGGACAGGGGACATCATTTCGGGATCAGCCCCAGCATTTT.

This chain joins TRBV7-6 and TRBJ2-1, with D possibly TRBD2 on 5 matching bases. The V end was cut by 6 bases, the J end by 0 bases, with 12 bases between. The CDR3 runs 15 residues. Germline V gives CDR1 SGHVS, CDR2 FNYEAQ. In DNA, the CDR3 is TGTGCCAGCAGAAAAACCGAGGGCTCCTACAATGAGCAGTTCTTC. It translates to CASRKTEGSYNEQFF.

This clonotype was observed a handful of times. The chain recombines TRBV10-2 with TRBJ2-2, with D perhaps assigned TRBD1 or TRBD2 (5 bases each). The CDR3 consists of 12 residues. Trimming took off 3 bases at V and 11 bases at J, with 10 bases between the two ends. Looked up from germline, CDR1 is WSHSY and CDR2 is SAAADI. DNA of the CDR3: TGCGCCAGCAGTGACCCCGGGGCCGAGCTGTTTTTT. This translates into CASSDPGAELFF.

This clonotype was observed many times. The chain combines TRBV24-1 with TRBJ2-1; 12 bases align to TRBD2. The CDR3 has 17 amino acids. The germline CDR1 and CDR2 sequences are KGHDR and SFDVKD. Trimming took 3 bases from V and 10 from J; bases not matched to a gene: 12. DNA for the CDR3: TGTGCCACCAGTGATCGCAGACTAGCGGGGGCCCATAGGGAGCAGTTCTTC. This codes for CATSDRRLAGAHREQFF.

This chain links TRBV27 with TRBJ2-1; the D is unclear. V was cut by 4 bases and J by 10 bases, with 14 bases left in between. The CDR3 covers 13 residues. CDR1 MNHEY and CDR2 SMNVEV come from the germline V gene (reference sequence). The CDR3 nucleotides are TGTGCCAGCAGTTCCGGGCTAAAGATCGAGCAGTTCTTC. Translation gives CASSSGLKIEQFF.

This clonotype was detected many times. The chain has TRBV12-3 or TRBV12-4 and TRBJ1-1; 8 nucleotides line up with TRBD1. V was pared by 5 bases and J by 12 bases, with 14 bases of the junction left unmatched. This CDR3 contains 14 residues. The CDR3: CASSTSGTGRFSFF. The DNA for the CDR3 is TGTGCCAGCAGTACCTCCGGGACAGGCCGCTTCTCTTTCTTT.

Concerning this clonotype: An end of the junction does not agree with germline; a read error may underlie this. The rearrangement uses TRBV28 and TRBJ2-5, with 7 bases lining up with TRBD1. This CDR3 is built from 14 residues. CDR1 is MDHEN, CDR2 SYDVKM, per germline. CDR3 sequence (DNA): TGTGCCGGCAGCCGGGACAGCTCCCGGCAGACCCAGTACTTC. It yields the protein CAGSRDSSRQTQYF. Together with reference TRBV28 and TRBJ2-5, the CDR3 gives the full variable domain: DVKVTQSSRYLVKRTGEKVFLECVQDMDHENMFWYRQDPGLGLRLIYFSYDVKMKEKGDIPEGYSVSREKKERFSLILESASTNQTSMYLCAGSRDSSRQTQYFGPGTRLLVL.

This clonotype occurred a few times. In nucleotides, the CDR3 is TGTGCCAGCAGTTTTACAGGGTCCCCCGCCGAGCAGTACTTC. It translates to CASSFTGSPAEQYF. The rearrangement joins TRBV12-3 or TRBV12-4 to TRBJ2-7; maybe TRBD1 (6 bases). V was cut by 3 bases and J by 6 bases, with 15 bases left in between. The CDR3 contains 14 residues.

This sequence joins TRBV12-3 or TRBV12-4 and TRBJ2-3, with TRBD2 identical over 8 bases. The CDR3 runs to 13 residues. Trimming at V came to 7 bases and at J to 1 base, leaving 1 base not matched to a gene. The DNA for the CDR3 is TGTGCCAGCAACGGGGGGGGCACAGATACGCAGTATTTT. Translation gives CASNGGGTDTQYF.

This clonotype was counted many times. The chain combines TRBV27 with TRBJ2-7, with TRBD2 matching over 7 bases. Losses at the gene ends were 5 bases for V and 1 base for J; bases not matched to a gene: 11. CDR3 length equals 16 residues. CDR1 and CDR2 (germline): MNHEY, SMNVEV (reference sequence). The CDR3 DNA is TGTGCCAGCAGTCCGAACCGAGCTAGCGGATCCTACGAGCAGTACTTC. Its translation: CASSPNRASGSYEQYF.